The rows below give T cell receptor beta chains drawn from one sample of a study of spatial heterogeneity in lung cancer. TCRdb re-analysed the 5' RACE reads in MiXCR, keeping a single row per CDR3 protein. The sample gives fewer than 2,000 distinct CDR3 sequences, roughly 25% of which show up once; around 52% is in the top ten. The sample in question was PBMCs, obtained at surgery. These receptors originate from a male donor with early-stage non-small cell lung cancer. Each CDR3 is given with its conserved first and last residue. For some rows the clone size is stated as once, few or many, or as a class when expanded; others skip it.

clone size	V gene	J gene	CDR3 protein
.	TRBV5-1	TRBJ2-3	CASSWAGTSDTDTQYF
medium-sized	TRBV4-1	TRBJ2-1	CASSQETDPTLEQFF
.	TRBV7-9	TRBJ2-5	CASSPPGQGQETQYF
.	TRBV6-6	TRBJ2-7	CASSYSYPRIYEQYF
.	TRBV4-3	TRBJ2-1	CASSQEGGDSYNEQFF
medium-sized	TRBV19	TRBJ2-1	CASSIGPMEYNEQFF
many	TRBV28	TRBJ2-3	CASSLLSGRAARDTQYF
.	TRBV7-8	TRBJ2-1	CASSNPSGGNNEQFF
medium-sized	TRBV19	TRBJ1-2	CASSTTGDTYGYTF
few	TRBV6-5	TRBJ2-1	CASSLQGADNEQFF
many	TRBV14	TRBJ2-5	CATFSTETQYF
medium-sized	TRBV7-9	TRBJ1-4	CASSLAVMGDEKLFF
medium-sized	TRBV24-1	TRBJ2-5	CATSGVTGLGETQYF
.	TRBV12-3/TRBV12-4	TRBJ2-1	CASTKTAFLYNEQFF
.	TRBV28	TRBJ1-1	CASKTQGVTEAFF
many	TRBV28	TRBJ2-1	CASSLCPSGCWQFF
many	TRBV20-1	TRBJ1-4	CSARAPQGALEKLFF
.	TRBV10-3	TRBJ1-1	CAISESTRHPNTVAFF
medium-sized	TRBV4-1	TRBJ1-1	CASSQVRQSEAFF
medium-sized	TRBV6-5	TRBJ1-4	CASSYLGQLATNEKLFF
few	TRBV6-1	TRBJ1-2	CASSEGGYTF
many	TRBV11-2	TRBJ2-5	CASSLEGTQYF
.	TRBV27	TRBJ1-1	CASKDGVGEAFF
few	TRBV20-1	TRBJ2-1	CSARDPRQGGYNEQFF
medium-sized	TRBV29-1	TRBJ1-5	CSVEEGWILSNQPQHF
many	TRBV24-1	TRBJ2-6	CATSDSAPGANVLTF
many	TRBV19	TRBJ1-3	CASRWLSGNTIYF
many	TRBV6-6	TRBJ2-2	CASTPMEGTGITGELFF
.	TRBV28	TRBJ2-3	CAITSKNRGPDTQYF
many	TRBV12-5	TRBJ2-1	CASADRGSVEQFF
.	TRBV7-2	TRBJ2-2	CASSPRASITGELFF
.	TRBV21-1	TRBJ1-6	CASSRGNPSSYNSPLHF
hyperexpanded	TRBV4-2	TRBJ1-4	CASSLTRPNEKLFF
once	TRBV7-9	TRBJ2-3	CASSLGPGPTDTQYF
many	TRBV12-3/TRBV12-4	TRBJ2-5	CASSPTGQGETQYF
medium-sized	TRBV5-6	TRBJ1-2	CASISVGDYYGYTF
.	TRBV29-1	TRBJ2-1	CSVGQGYNEQFF
few	TRBV11-2	TRBJ1-1	CASSQAAGDTEAFF
many	TRBV27	TRBJ2-1	CASKVAGSNEQFF
large	TRBV9	TRBJ2-5	CASSVRRGGPVGETQYF
.	TRBV7-2	TRBJ1-2	CASSPDRGAYGYTF
.	TRBV30	TRBJ2-4	CACAVGGLVIAKNIQYF
.	TRBV20-1	TRBJ2-5	CSARDRGPLRTQYF
once	TRBV7-3	TRBJ2-1	CASSLTGAREQFF
medium-sized	TRBV20-1	TRBJ2-3	CSAGGGGAADTQYF
many	TRBV20-1	TRBJ1-1	CSARDGQSTEAFF